A selection of T cell receptor beta chains follows, all from one sample in a study of blood T cells in healthy people across ages. TCRdb called the 5' RACE reads again in MiXCR, with one record for every CDR3 protein. The data hold approximately 1.5 million distinct CDR3 sequences, with 30% to 35% observed a single time. Material: blood. The receptors stem from a woman aged 25-40 years in good health. The CDR3 runs from the conserved cysteine through the conserved F or W. D genes are given only for firm matches. Some rows have no size entry. The others give once, few or many, or a class for an expanded clone.

TRBV5-1	many	TRBD2	TRBJ2-3	TGCGCCAGCAGCCATGTTCAACCTAGCGGGAGGTTTGCAGATACGCAGTATTTT	CASSHVQPSGRFADTQYF
TRBV9	-	-	TRBJ1-4	TGTGCCAGCAGCCCCGATGTTGCGGGGGGCGAAAAACTGTTTTTT	CASSPDVAGGEKLFF
TRBV27	-	-	TRBJ2-2	TGTGCCAGCATCGGGGAGGAGGACACCGGGGAGCTGTTTTTT	CASIGEEDTGELFF
TRBV20-1	-	TRBD2	TRBJ2-1	TGCAGTGCTAGAGACCAAATGGGGGCTGGCGGGGGGAGCTCCTACAATGAGCAGTTCTTC	CSARDQMGAGGGSSYNEQFF
TRBV6-5	many	-	TRBJ2-3	TGTGCCAGCAGTTACTCGCCGGCAGATACGCAGTATTTT	CASSYSPADTQYF
TRBV4-1	many	TRBD2	TRBJ2-7	TGCGCCAGCAGCCAGAATAGCGGGGCCTCCTACGAGCAGTACTTC	CASSQNSGASYEQYF
TRBV3-1	-	-	TRBJ1-5	TGTGCCAGCAGCCAAGGGGGGTTCGGCAATCAGCCCCAGCATTTT	CASSQGGFGNQPQHF
TRBV11-2	-	TRBD2	TRBJ2-1	TGTGCCAGCAGCTTAGATATCAGCGGGGGGAATGAGCAGTTCTTC	CASSLDISGGNEQFF
TRBV7-2	-	-	TRBJ2-7	TGTACCAGCAGCTCATTCTACGTGCGGGCCGACTACGAGCAGTACTTC	CTSSSFYVRADYEQYF
TRBV20-1	few	-	TRBJ1-2	TGCAGTGCTAGAGATTGGTATGGCTACACCTTC	CSARDWYGYTF
TRBV12-3/TRBV12-4	-	TRBD1	TRBJ2-3	TGTGCCAGCAGTGCACGGACAGGGCAAAAAGATACGCAGTATTTT	CASSARTGQKDTQYF
TRBV7-9	few	TRBD1	TRBJ1-1	TGTGCCAGCAGCTACCGACAGGGTTTCACTGAAGCTTTCTTT	CASSYRQGFTEAFF
TRBV6-5	few	TRBD2	TRBJ2-1	TGTGCCAGCAGTTATTACCGGACTAGCCATGAGCAGTTCTTC	CASSYYRTSHEQFF
TRBV13	many	-	TRBJ2-5	TGTGCCAGCAGCTCCCCCGGGATTCAAGAGACCCAGTACTTC	CASSSPGIQETQYF
TRBV12-5	-	TRBD1	TRBJ1-1	TGTGCCAGTGGCGGACAGGGGGCGGACACTGAAGCTTTCTTT	CASGGQGADTEAFF
TRBV7-9	-	-	TRBJ1-1	TGTGCCAGCAGCACTCCATTCGGGGCCACTGAAGCTTTCTTT	CASSTPFGATEAFF
TRBV20-1	few	-	TRBJ1-4	TGCAGTGCCATCGTCGAGCCGGGAGGGACTAATGAAAAACTGTTTTTT	CSAIVEPGGTNEKLFF
TRBV20-1	once	TRBD1	TRBJ2-1	TGCAGTGCTAGCGGTTTCGGGACAGGGGGCGTCAGTTACCTAAATGAGCAGTTCTTC	CSASGFGTGGVSYLNEQFF
TRBV29-1	-	TRBD2	TRBJ2-1	TGCAGCGTTGAAGATCAGGATAGCGGGACCTACAATGAGCAGTTCTTC	CSVEDQDSGTYNEQFF
TRBV7-9	few	-	TRBJ1-2	TGTGCCAGCAGCTTAGGTAAAGGGCTGGACTATGGCTACACCTTC	CASSLGKGLDYGYTF
TRBV29-1	many	-	TRBJ2-7	TGCAGCGCCGTAGTCCCAAACTACGAGCAGTACTTC	CSAVVPNYEQYF
TRBV9	-	TRBD2	TRBJ2-3	TGTGCCAGCAGCGTAAGCCAGCGGGAGGGCCAAGGAGATACGCAGTATTTT	CASSVSQREGQGDTQYF
TRBV3-1	-	TRBD2	TRBJ2-1	TGTGCCAGCAGCCAAGACGGACTAGCGACCAATGAGCAGTTCTTC	CASSQDGLATNEQFF
TRBV9	many	-	TRBJ2-4	TGTGCCAGCAGCCTCCAGGGTTTAGCCAAAAACATTCAGTACTTC	CASSLQGLAKNIQYF
TRBV7-2	many	TRBD1	TRBJ1-2	TGTGCCAGCAGCTTGAACAGGGGGCGTCAGAAGGTGAACTATGGCTACACCTTC	CASSLNRGRQKVNYGYTF
TRBV30	-	-	TRBJ2-4	TGTGCCTGGAGTTCCTCTCGGGGACTCCTTTTGAACATTCAGTACTTC	CAWSSSRGLLLNIQYF
TRBV6-4	-	-	TRBJ2-3	TGTGCCAGCAGTGACTTTCCGGGATCGAATACGCAGTATTTT	CASSDFPGSNTQYF
TRBV29-1	many	TRBD2	TRBJ2-1	TGCAGCGTTGTGGGCCTAGCGGGGGCCAATGAGCAGTTCTTC	CSVVGLAGANEQFF
TRBV9	-	-	TRBJ1-2	TGTGCCAGCAGCGCCCTGACGGATGGCTACACCTTC	CASSALTDGYTF
TRBV4-1	-	TRBD2	TRBJ2-5	TGCGCCAGCAGCCAAGCCCAGCGGGGGGGGAGTGAGACCCAGTACTTC	CASSQAQRGGSETQYF
TRBV6-1	few	-	TRBJ2-5	TGTGCCAGCGGGGCAGGAAAACAAGAGACCCAGTACTTC	CASGAGKQETQYF
TRBV5-1	few	-	TRBJ1-1	TGCGCCAGCAGCGGAACGATGAACACTGAAGCTTTCTTT	CASSGTMNTEAFF
TRBV15	-	-	TRBJ2-7	TGTGCCACCAGCAGAGATCAGAGGGTTTCCCACGAGCAGTACTTC	CATSRDQRVSHEQYF
TRBV28	-	TRBD2	TRBJ2-1	TGTGCCAGCAGTTCGAAACCACTAGCGGGAGGGAACAATGAGCAGTTCTTC	CASSSKPLAGGNNEQFF
TRBV5-6	few	-	TRBJ2-1	TGTGCCAGCAGCGTAGACAGGCTCCGGGGTGAGCAGTTCTTC	CASSVDRLRGEQFF
TRBV27	-	TRBD2	TRBJ2-3	TGTGCCAGCATCGGGAGGGGTCTTGCAGATACGCAGTATTTT	CASIGRGLADTQYF